These 32 T cell receptor beta chains were sequenced from one sample in a study of post-analysis software for immune sequencing data. These receptors have no identified antigens. Carried by the TCR beta cDNA libraries were unique molecular identifiers. TCRdb analysed the PCR reads with MiXCR anew, one entry per CDR3 protein. The sample yields about 820,000 distinct CDR3 sequences, approximately 50% seen once. Overall study results and limits: The study found TRBV5-6, TRBV5-1 and TRBV20-1 among 4 or 5 TRBV segments more frequent in patients than controls.

What was sequenced was blood. These receptors all stem from a girl aged 5 to 17 with multiple sclerosis.

This clonotype was counted only a few times. The chain has TRBV9 and TRBJ2-5; TRBD1 matches at 8 bases. The CDR3 sequence is 14 residues long. Germline CDR1 is SGDLS and CDR2 is YYNGEE. With 2 bases clipped from V and 4 bases from J, the junction kept 4 bases outside the gene matches. CDR3 sequence (DNA): TGTGCCAGCAGCGTCCAGGGGGCCCTAGAGACCCAGTACTTC. It codes for CASSVQGALETQYF.

CDR3 DNA sequence: TGTGCCAGCAGTCCCTTCAGCGGGGGCCCAAATACGCAGTATTTT. It yields the protein CASSPFSGGPNTQYF. This chain connects TRBV12-3 or TRBV12-4 to TRBJ2-3; 8 bases are shared with TRBD2. The junction had 11 bases not matched to a gene; V was cut back by 5 bases and J by 7 bases. The CDR3 is 15 residues long.

In this sample, this clonotype turned up a few times. V gene TRBV29-1 combines with J gene TRBJ1-2, with D perhaps TRBD1 (5 bases). Germline V gene data show CDR1 as SQVTM and CDR2 as ANQGSEA. Trimming stripped 4 bases from V and 6 bases from J, with 18 bases between. The CDR3 is made up of 14 amino acids. In nucleotides, the CDR3 is TGCAGCGTTGCAGTGGGATCCGGGGGTCATGGCTACACCTTC. It yields the protein CSVAVGSGGHGYTF. The variable domain in full, completed from reference TRBV29-1 and TRBJ1-2, reads SAVISQKPSRDICQRGTSLTIQCQVDSQVTMMFWYRQQPGQSLTLIATANQGSEATYESGFVIDKFPISRPNLTFSTLTVSNMSPEDSSIYLCSVAVGSGGHGYTFGSGTRLTVV.

This chain links TRBV3-1 with TRBJ2-3, with a possible D match to TRBD2 (5 bases). CDR1 and CDR2 (germline): LGHDT, YNNKEL (reference sequence). The V end was cut by 0 bases, the J end by 7 bases, with 8 bases between. CDR3 length: 13 amino acids. The CDR3 DNA is TGTGCCAGCAGCCAAGACCGACTAAATACGCAGTATTTT. It yields the protein CASSQDRLNTQYF.

The genes are TRBV6-6 and TRBJ1-6; 8 positions match TRBD1. J was trimmed by 6 bases and V by 2 bases; bases with no gene match: 3. CDR1 and CDR2 from the germline V gene are MNHNY and SVGAGI (reference sequence). The CDR3 runs to 15 residues. CDR3 region: CASSYPTGANSPLHF. CDR3 nucleotides: TGTGCCAGCAGTTACCCGACAGGGGCTAATTCACCCCTCCACTTT.

This clonotype was seen a handful of times. CDR3 amino acids: CASSPIVHTSGNYNEQFF. CDR3 nucleotides: TGCGCCAGCAGCCCCATTGTTCATACTAGCGGCAACTACAATGAGCAGTTCTTC. The chain combines TRBV5-1 with TRBJ2-1, with 8 positions matching TRBD2. The CDR3 runs to 18 residues. CDR1 and CDR2 (germline): SGHRS, YFSETQ. With V trimmed by 4 bases and J by 3 bases, 15 bases remained unmatched.

This clonotype was seen more than once but under ten times. This sequence joins TRBV27 and TRBJ2-7; perhaps TRBD2 as D (6 bases). There are 15 residues in the CDR3. CDR1 is MNHEY, CDR2 SMNVEV, per germline (reference sequence). The germline V and J ends were trimmed by 5 bases and 3 bases, with 17 bases remaining between them. CDR3 bases: TGTGCCAGCAGTCCCGCAGGCTGGGGGGTCTACGAGCAGTACTTC. This sequence encodes CASSPAGWGVYEQYF.

This clonotype was seen only a few times. This chain links TRBV20-1 with TRBJ1-1; D perhaps matches TRBD1 (5 bases). The V gene lost 0 bases and the J gene lost 0 bases, with 8 bases spanning the gap. The CDR3 sequence is 14 residues long. Germline V gene sequence: CDR1 DFQATT, CDR2 SNEGSKA (reference sequence). The CDR3 DNA reads as TGCAGTGCTAGAGATCGGACACTGAACACTGAAGCTTTCTTT. It specifies CSARDRTLNTEAFF.

J is TRBJ2-7 and V is TRBV25-1; TRBD1 might be the D (6 bases). Germline-derived CDR1 and CDR2 are MGHDK and SYGVNS. The length of the CDR3 is 14 residues. V lost 4 bases and J lost 3, with 13 bases in between. Here the CDR3 reads CASSVHREGYEQYF. CDR3 DNA sequence: TGTGCCAGCAGTGTCCACAGGGAAGGCTACGAGCAGTACTTC.

This chain joins TRBV5-1 and TRBJ1-4; D unresolved. CDR3 length: 13 residues. The germline CDR1 and CDR2 sequences are SGHRS and YFSETQ. Trimming pared 2 bases from V and 5 bases from J, leaving 7 bases between. The CDR3 DNA reads TGCGCCAGCAGCTTAGGCCAGAATGAAAAACTGTTTTTT. Protein: CASSLGQNEKLFF.

Of note for this clonotype: A much larger clone lies a single base off, so this may be a read error. This rearrangement joins TRBV29-1 to TRBJ2-1; D gene unclear. This CDR3 has 12 amino acids. Trimming pared 6 bases from V and 0 bases from J, leaving 6 bases between. Germline CDR1 and CDR2: SQVTM and ANQGSEA. CDR3 in amino acids: CSVWSSYNEQFF. CDR3 coding DNA: TGCAGCGTGTGGAGCTCCTACAATGAGCAGTTCTTC.

This clonotype was detected only once. CDR3 DNA: TGTGCCAGCAGCCGGACTAGCGGGCAATCGCAGTTCTTC. It codes for CASSRTSGQSQFF. This rearrangement joins TRBV7-3 to TRBJ2-1; 11 bases align to TRBD2. Germline trimming cut 5 bases from V and 12 bases from J; bases unmatched to any gene: 6. The CDR3 extends over 13 amino acids. CDR1 SGHTA and CDR2 FQGTGA come from the germline V gene.

V usage is TRBV7-2 and J usage is TRBJ2-3; TRBD2 is a possible D gene (5 bases). Trimming removed 5 bases from V and 6 bases from J, with 18 bases in between. This CDR3 has 15 residues. Germline CDR1 reads SGHTA; CDR2 reads FQGNSA. Written as DNA, the CDR3 is TGTGCCAGCAGCCAGAGGGCACACGGTACTGATACGCAGTATTTT. It translates to CASSQRAHGTDTQYF.

The chain employs TRBV10-2 and TRBJ2-3; 8 nucleotides match TRBD1. Trimming at V came to 10 bases and at J to 1 base, leaving 7 bases not matched to a gene. The CDR3 covers 14 residues. The germline V gene encodes CDR1 WSHSY and CDR2 SAAADI. The CDR3 DNA sequence: TGCGCCATTCGATCGACAGGGGGCACAGATACGCAGTATTTT. It encodes CAIRSTGGTDTQYF.

V usage is TRBV12-3 or TRBV12-4 and J usage is TRBJ2-5; 8 nucleotides align to TRBD2. The V and J ends lost 7 bases and 11 bases, in that order; junction bases with no gene match: 9. The CDR3 runs 12 residues. CDR3: CASTGTSIKQYF. The DNA of the CDR3 is TGTGCCAGCACCGGGACTAGTATAAAGCAGTACTTC.

V is TRBV7-2 and J is TRBJ1-2, with 10 bases fitting TRBD1. This CDR3 region has 15 residues. V gave up 3 bases and J gave up 8 bases; unmatched junction bases: 9. Germline V gene sequence: CDR1 SGHTA, CDR2 FQGNSA. CDR3 sequence reads: CASSFGTGVPSGYTF. DNA for the CDR3: TGTGCCAGCAGCTTCGGGACAGGGGTCCCTAGCGGCTACACCTTC.

This rearrangement joins TRBV7-2 to TRBJ2-1; D tentatively reads TRBD1 or TRBD2 (5 bases each). The CDR3 length is 17 residues. The germline V gene encodes CDR1 SGHTA and CDR2 FQGNSA. V was pared by 0 bases and J by 1 base, with 13 bases between. In DNA, the CDR3 is TGTGCCAGCAGCTTAGCGGGGCGGGTGGGGTCCTACAATGAGCAGTTCTTC. It specifies CASSLAGRVGSYNEQFF. Filled out from reference TRBV7-2 and TRBJ2-1, the complete variable domain reads GAGVSQSPSNKVTEKGKDVELRCDPISGHTALYWYRQSLGQGLEFLIYFQGNSAPDKSGLPSDRFSAERTGGSVSTLTIQRTQQEDSAVYLCASSLAGRVGSYNEQFFGPGTRLTVL.

This chain uses TRBV4-1 with TRBJ2-6; tentative D call: TRBD1 (6 bases). V was shortened by 4 bases and J by 8 bases, with 15 bases between the two germline ends. CDR1 MGHRA and CDR2 YSYEKL come from the germline V gene. This CDR3 comprises 15 residues. CDR3 DNA: TGCGCCAGCAGCCGAAGTTTTGGGACACCCAACGTCCTGACTTTC. Translated: CASSRSFGTPNVLTF.

The genes are TRBV12-3 or TRBV12-4 and TRBJ2-1, with no clear D. The length of the CDR3 is 16 residues. V was clipped by 2 bases and J by 0 bases, with 11 bases between them. The CDR3 reads CASSLRSTYSYNEQFF. Here the CDR3 DNA reads TGTGCCAGCAGTTTACGTTCGACTTACTCCTACAATGAGCAGTTCTTC.

The genes are TRBV7-9 and TRBJ2-1; 9 nucleotides agree with TRBD2. Germline values: CDR1 SEHNR, CDR2 FQNEAQ (reference sequence). V shed 0 bases and J 14 bases; nucleotides not matched to a gene: 8. There are 14 residues in the CDR3. CDR3: CASSLASGGAYEFF. The CDR3 coding sequence is TGTGCCAGCAGCTTAGCTAGCGGGGGCGCGTACGAGTTCTTC.

The chain is built from TRBV7-8 and TRBJ2-1, with a weak D call TRBD2 (5 bases). Germline lookup yields CDR1 SGHVS and CDR2 FQNEAQ. The length of the CDR3 is 16 residues. V gave up 2 bases and J gave up 5 bases, with 16 bases separating them. The CDR3 sequence is CASSLITVTTNNEQFF. The CDR3, as DNA: TGTGCCAGCAGCTTAATCACCGTGACTACAAACAATGAGCAGTTCTTC.

This clonotype was seen only once. The V call is TRBV12-3 or TRBV12-4, the J call TRBJ2-5, with D perhaps TRBD1 or TRBD2 (5 bases each). The V end was cut by 6 bases, the J end by 5 bases, with 22 bases between. The CDR3 is 16 residues long. The CDR3 here is CASSRIGQGRSETQYF. CDR3 DNA: TGTGCCAGCAGCCGGATAGGTCAGGGACGCAGCGAGACCCAGTACTTC.

The J gene is TRBJ2-3, the V gene TRBV5-1, with 7 bases that match TRBD2. The CDR3 is 17 amino acids. CDR1 SGHRS and CDR2 YFSETQ come from the germline V gene. Trimming at V came to 4 bases and at J to 5 bases, leaving 16 bases not matched to a gene. CDR3 in DNA: TGCGCCAGCAGCCCCCCCGTCGCGGGGGTATTGGAAGATACGCAGTATTTT. Translated: CASSPPVAGVLEDTQYF.

CDR3 nucleotide sequence: TGTGCCAGCAGTGAAGCGGGACCGAGGAATGAGCAGTTCTTC. Its translation: CASSEAGPRNEQFF. This chain links TRBV2 with TRBJ2-1; TRBD1 or TRBD2 may be the D gene (5 bases each). In germline, CDR1 is SNHLY, CDR2 FYNNEI. V gave up 0 bases and J gave up 7 bases, with 10 bases separating them. The CDR3 totals 14 residues. Complete variable domain (other parts from reference TRBV2 and TRBJ2-1): EPEVTQTPSHQVTQMGQEVILRCVPISNHLYFYWYRQILGQKVEFLVSFYNNEISEKSEIFDDQFSVERPDGSNFTLKIRSTKLEDSAMYFCASSEAGPRNEQFFGPGTRLTVL.

The rearrangement uses TRBV15 and TRBJ2-1, with 8 bases matching TRBD2. The V gene end was trimmed by 1 base and the J gene end by 10 bases; junction bases not matched to a gene: 9. The CDR3 is made up of 15 amino acids. Germline V lookup: CDR1 LNHNV, CDR2 YYDKDF (reference sequence). CDR3 nucleotides: TGTGCCACCAGCAGAGTGACTAGCGCGTTTGACGAGCAGTTCTTC. This encodes CATSRVTSAFDEQFF. The full variable domain, rest sourced from reference TRBV15 and TRBJ2-1, is DAMVIQNPRYQVTQFGKPVTLSCSQTLNHNVMYWYQQKSSQAPKLLFHYYDKDFNNEADTPDNFQSRRPNTSFCFLDIRSPGLGDTAMYLCATSRVTSAFDEQFFGPGTRLTVL.

As to this clonotype: One base away lies a much larger clone, so this may be a sequencing read error. V gene TRBV12-3 or TRBV12-4 combines with J gene TRBJ2-7; 10 bases match TRBD1. V trimming: 4 bases; J trimming: 2 bases; junction bases outside the gene matches: 5. This CDR3 is built from 15 residues. CDR3 sequence (DNA): TGTGCCAGCAGTTCAGGGGGACAGGGGACCTACGAGCAGTACTTC. Translation gives CASSSGGQGTYEQYF.

This clonotype was detected once. The gene calls are TRBV20-1 and TRBJ2-1; the match to TRBD2 covers 9 bases. CDR3 length: 16 amino acids. After removal of 0 bases from V and 5 bases from J, the junction contained 8 bases not matched to a gene. CDR1 and CDR2 (germline): DFQATT, SNEGSKA (reference sequence). Written as DNA, the CDR3 is TGCAGTGCTAGAGATCTTGCTAGCGGGGTTAACAATGAGCAGTTCTTC. It codes for CSARDLASGVNNEQFF.

As for this clonotype: The junction shows a germline mismatch at one end, possibly a read error. The chain employs TRBV5-1 and TRBJ2-7, with D hard to call. This CDR3 is 17 amino acids long. Germline values: CDR1 SGHRS, CDR2 YFSETQ. The CDR3 DNA reads TGCGCTAGCAGCTCCGGCGACGGTGGGGTCTTAAGAAACGAGCAGTACTTC. This sequence encodes CASSSGDGGVLRNEQYF.

V is TRBV6-6 and J is TRBJ2-7, with 8 bases fitting TRBD1. The ends lost 5 bases at V and 3 bases at J; junction bases unmatched: 3. Germline V CDR1 and CDR2: MNHNY, SVGAGI (reference sequence). CDR3 length equals 13 residues. CDR3 DNA sequence: TGTGCCAGCAGTGGGGACAGGAACTACGAGCAGTACTTC. This encodes CASSGDRNYEQYF.

This sequence joins TRBV6-5 and TRBJ2-1; 8 nucleotides align to TRBD1. The germline V gene has CDR1 MNHEY and CDR2 SVGAGI. The CDR3 totals 13 residues. The junction had 8 bases not matched to a gene; V was cut back by 7 bases and J by 9 bases. The CDR3 nucleotides read TGTGCCAGCAAGGGGACAGGAGGTAGTGAGCAGTTCTTC. Residues: CASKGTGGSEQFF.

The table lists this clonotype with a few counts. The chain employs TRBV10-3 and TRBJ2-6; no firm D call. Germline CDR1 and CDR2: ENHRY and SYGVKD. The V and J ends lost 3 bases and 1 base respectively, with 13 bases between them. The length of the CDR3 is 17 residues. The CDR3 here is CAISEGPIKSGANVLTF. The CDR3 DNA reads as TGTGCCATCAGTGAAGGTCCAATAAAGTCTGGGGCCAACGTCCTGACTTTC.

The chain couples TRBV6-5 to TRBJ1-1; tentatively, D is TRBD1 (5 bases). CDR3 size: 13 residues. In germline, CDR1 is MNHEY, CDR2 SVGAGI. Trimming took 6 bases from V and 7 from J, leaving 15 bases between them. This CDR3 is CASRPEGIFEAFF. DNA for the CDR3: TGTGCCAGCAGGCCCGAGGGGATTTTTGAAGCTTTCTTT.